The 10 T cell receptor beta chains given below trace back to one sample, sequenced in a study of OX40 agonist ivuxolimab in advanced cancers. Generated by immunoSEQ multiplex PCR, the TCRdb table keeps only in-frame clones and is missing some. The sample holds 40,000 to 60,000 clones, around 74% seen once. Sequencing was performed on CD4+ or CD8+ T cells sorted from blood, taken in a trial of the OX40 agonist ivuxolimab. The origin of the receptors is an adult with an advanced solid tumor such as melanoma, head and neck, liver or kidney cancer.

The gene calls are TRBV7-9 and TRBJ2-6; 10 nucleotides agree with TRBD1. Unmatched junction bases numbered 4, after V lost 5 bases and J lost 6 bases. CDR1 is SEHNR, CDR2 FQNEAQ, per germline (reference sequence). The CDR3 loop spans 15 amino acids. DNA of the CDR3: TGTGCCAGCAGCCTGGGACAGGGGCAGGCCAACGTCCTGACTTTC. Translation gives CASSLGQGQANVLTF.

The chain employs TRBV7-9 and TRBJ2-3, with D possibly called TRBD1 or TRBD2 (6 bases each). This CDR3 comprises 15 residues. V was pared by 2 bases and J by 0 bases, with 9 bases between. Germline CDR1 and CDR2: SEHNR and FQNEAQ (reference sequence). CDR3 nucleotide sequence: TGTGCCAGCAGCTTAAGGGGGGTGAGCACAGATACGCAGTATTTT. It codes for CASSLRGVSTDTQYF.

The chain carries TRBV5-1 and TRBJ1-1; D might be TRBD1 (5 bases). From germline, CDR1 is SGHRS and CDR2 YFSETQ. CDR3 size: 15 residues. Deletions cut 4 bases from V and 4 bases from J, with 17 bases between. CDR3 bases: TGCGCCAGCAGCCCCCTTTATGGGACTCCCACTGAAGCTTTCTTT. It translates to CASSPLYGTPTEAFF. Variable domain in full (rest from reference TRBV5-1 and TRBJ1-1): KAGVTQTPRYLIKTRGQQVTLSCSPISGHRSVSWYQQTPGQGLQFLFEYFSETQRNKGNFPGRFSGRQFSNSRSEMNVSTLELGDSALYLCASSPLYGTPTEAFFGQGTRLTVV.

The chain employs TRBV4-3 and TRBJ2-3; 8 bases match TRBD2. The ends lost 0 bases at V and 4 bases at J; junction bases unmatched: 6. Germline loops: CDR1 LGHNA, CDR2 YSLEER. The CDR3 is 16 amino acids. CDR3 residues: CASSQEEGLAADTQYF. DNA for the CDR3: TGCGCCAGCAGCCAAGAAGAAGGACTAGCCGCAGATACGCAGTATTTT.

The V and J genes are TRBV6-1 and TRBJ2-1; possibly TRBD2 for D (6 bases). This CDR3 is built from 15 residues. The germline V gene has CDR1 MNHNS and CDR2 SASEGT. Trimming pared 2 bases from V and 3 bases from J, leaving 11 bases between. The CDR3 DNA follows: TGTGCCAGCAGTGAACCAGCGGGTATCTACAATGAGCAGTTCTTC. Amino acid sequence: CASSEPAGIYNEQFF.

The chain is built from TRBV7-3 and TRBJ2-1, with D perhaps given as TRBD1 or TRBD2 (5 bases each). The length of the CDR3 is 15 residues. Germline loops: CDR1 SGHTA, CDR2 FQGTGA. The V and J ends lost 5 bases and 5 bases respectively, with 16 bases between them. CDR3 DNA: TGTGCCAGCAGCAACGGACTCCCAGGGAACAATGAGCAGTTCTTC. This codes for CASSNGLPGNNEQFF.

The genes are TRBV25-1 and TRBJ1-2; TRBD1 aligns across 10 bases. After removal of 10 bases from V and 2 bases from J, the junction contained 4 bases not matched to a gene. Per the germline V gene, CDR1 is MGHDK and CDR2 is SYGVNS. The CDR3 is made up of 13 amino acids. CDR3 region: CATQGQGNYGYTF. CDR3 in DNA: TGTGCCACCCAGGGACAGGGGAACTATGGCTACACCTTC.

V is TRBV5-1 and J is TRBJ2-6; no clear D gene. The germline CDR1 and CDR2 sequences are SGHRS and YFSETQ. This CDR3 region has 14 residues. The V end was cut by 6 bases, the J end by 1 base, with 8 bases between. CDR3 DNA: TGCGCCAGCAATACGGAGTCTGGGGCCAACGTCCTGACTTTC. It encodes CASNTESGANVLTF.

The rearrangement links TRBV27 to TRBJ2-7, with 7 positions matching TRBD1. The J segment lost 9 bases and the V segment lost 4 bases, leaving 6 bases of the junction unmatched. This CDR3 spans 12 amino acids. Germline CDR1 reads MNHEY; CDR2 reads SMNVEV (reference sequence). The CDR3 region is CASSWTGGPQYF. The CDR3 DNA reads TGTGCCAGCAGTTGGACAGGTGGGCCGCAGTACTTC.

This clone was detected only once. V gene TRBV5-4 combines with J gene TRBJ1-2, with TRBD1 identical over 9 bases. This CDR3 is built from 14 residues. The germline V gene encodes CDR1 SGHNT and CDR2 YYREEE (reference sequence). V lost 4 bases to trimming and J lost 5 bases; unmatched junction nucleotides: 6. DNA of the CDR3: TGTGCCAGCAGCCCCGGGACAGGGAGATATGGCTACACCTTC. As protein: CASSPGTGRYGYTF.